This T cell receptor (beta chain) was identified during a study of chemoradiotherapy in HPV16-positive cancers. The study's findings and limits: Better recurrence-free survival went with HPV-responsive T-cell expansion in HPV16-positive patients. Candidate HPV-specific clones and E7-related TCR motifs grew in tumor during treatment.

Samples were taken several times over chemoradiotherapy. Sequencing was performed with immunoSEQ multiplex PCR; in TCRdb, only in-frame clones are kept and a portion is missing. The sample has some 19,000 clones; approximately 83% are singletons. As to this clone: Its specificity is unknown.

The V and J ends lost 0 bases and 4 bases respectively, with 12 bases between them. Germline lookup yields CDR1 MNHEY and CDR2 SVGAGI. This CDR3 is built from 15 residues. The sequences come from blood, collected from a patient who underwent chemoradiotherapy. This TCR was sampled from a human donor with HPV-associated anogenital cancer. V is TRBV6-5 and J is TRBJ1-2; a weak D match, TRBD1 (6 bases). The CDR3 sequence: CASSYSGGAGYGYTF. DNA for the CDR3: TGTGCCAGCAGTTACTCGGGGGGGGCTGGCTATGGCTACACCTTC.